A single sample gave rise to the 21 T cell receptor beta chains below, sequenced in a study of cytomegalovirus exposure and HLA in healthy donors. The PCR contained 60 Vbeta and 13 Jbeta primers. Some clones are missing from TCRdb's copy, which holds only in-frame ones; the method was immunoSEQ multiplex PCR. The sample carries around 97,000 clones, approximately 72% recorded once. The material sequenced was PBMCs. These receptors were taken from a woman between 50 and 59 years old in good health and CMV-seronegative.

The CDR3, as DNA: TGTGCCAGCAGCTTTCGGGACAGAGAAGCTTTCTTT. Translated, it gives CASSFRDREAFF. This rearrangement joins TRBV7-8 to TRBJ1-1, with 7 bases identical to TRBD1. Germline trimming cut 3 bases from V and 8 bases from J; bases unmatched to any gene: 3. CDR1 is SGHVS and CDR2 is FQNEAQ in the germline V gene. This CDR3 is 12 amino acids long.

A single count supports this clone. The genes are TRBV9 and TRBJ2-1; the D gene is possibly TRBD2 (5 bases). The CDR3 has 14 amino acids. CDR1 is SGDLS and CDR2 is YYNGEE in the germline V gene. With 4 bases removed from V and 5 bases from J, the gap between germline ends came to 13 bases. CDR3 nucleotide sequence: TGTGCCAGCAGCCCTCGGACGGGAAACAATGAGCAGTTCTTC. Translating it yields CASSPRTGNNEQFF.

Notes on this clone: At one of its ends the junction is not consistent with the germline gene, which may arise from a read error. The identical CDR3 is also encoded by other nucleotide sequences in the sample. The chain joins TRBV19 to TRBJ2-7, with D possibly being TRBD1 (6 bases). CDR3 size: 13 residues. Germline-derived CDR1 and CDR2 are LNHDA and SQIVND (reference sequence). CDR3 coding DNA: TGCGCCAGTAGCATTCAGGGGACCTACGAGCAGTACTTC. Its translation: CASSIQGTYEQYF.

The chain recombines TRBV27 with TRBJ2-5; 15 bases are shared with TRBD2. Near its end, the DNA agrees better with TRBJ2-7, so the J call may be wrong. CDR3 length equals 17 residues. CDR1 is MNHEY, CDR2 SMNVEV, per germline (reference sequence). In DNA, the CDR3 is TGTGCCAGCAGTCAAGGACTAGCGGGAGGGCTAAGGAACGAGCAGTACTTC. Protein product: CASSQGLAGGLRNEQYF.

The CDR3 coding sequence is TGTGCCAGCAGCCCGACCTTGGGGACAGGGAATTCACCCCTCCACTTT. Protein product: CASSPTLGTGNSPLHF. The chain joins TRBV5-6 to TRBJ1-6; 9 nucleotides agree with TRBD1. The germline V gene has CDR1 SGHDT and CDR2 YYEEEE. The ends lost 4 bases at V and 7 bases at J; junction bases unmatched: 9. The CDR3 totals 16 residues.

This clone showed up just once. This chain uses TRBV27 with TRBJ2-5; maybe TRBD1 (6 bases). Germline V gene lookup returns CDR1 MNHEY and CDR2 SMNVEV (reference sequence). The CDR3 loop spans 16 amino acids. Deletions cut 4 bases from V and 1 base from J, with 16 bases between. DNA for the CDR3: TGTGCCAGCAGTTCCCACCCCCGGACAGCCCAAGAGACCCAGTACTTC. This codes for CASSSHPRTAQETQYF.

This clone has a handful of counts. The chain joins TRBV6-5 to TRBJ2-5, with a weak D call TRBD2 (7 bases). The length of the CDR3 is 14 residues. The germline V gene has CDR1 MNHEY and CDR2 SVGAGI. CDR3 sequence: CAAGGLAVKETQYF. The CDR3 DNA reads TGTGCGGCTGGGGGGCTAGCGGTAAAAGAGACCCAGTACTTC.

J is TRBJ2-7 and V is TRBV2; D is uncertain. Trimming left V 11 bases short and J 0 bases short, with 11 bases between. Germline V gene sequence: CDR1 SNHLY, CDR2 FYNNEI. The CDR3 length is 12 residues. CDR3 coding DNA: TGTGCCTTGGGCGCTAACTCCTACGAGCAGTACTTC. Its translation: CALGANSYEQYF.

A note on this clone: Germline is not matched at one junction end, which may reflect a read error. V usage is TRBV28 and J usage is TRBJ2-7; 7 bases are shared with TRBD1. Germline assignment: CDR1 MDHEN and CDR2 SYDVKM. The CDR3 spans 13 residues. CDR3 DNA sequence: TGTGCCAGCAGGTTGACAGGGCAGTACGCGCAGTACTTC. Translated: CASRLTGQYAQYF.

This CDR3 is CASSPFGTGNTEAFF. CDR3 in DNA: TGCGCCAGCAGCCCCTTCGGGACAGGGAACACTGAAGCTTTCTTT. The chain couples TRBV5-1 to TRBJ1-1; 8 positions match TRBD1. Germline-derived CDR1 and CDR2 are SGHRS and YFSETQ. The CDR3 runs 15 residues. V dropped 4 bases and J dropped 1; count of bases not matched to a gene: 6.

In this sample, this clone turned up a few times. The CDR3 DNA is TGTGCCAGCAGCTTACTCGGACAGGAAGAGACCCAGTACTTC. It translates to CASSLLGQEETQYF. The chain uses TRBV7-8 and TRBJ2-5; 7 nucleotides align to TRBD1. Germline V CDR1 and CDR2: SGHVS, FQNEAQ. This CDR3 region has 14 residues. V shed 2 bases, J shed 3 bases, and the junction held 3 bases outside the gene matches.

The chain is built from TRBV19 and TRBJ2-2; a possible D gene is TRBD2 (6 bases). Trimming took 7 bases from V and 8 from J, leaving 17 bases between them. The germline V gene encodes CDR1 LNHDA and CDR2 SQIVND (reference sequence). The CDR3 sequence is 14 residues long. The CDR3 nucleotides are TGTGCCAGTACAACCCTTTCGGGAGCAGGGGAGCTGTTTTTT. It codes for CASTTLSGAGELFF. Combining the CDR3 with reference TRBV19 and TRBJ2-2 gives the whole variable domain DGGITQSPKYLFRKEGQNVTLSCEQNLNHDAMYWYRQDPGQGLRLIYYSQIVNDFQKGDIAEGYSVSREKKESFPLTVTSAQKNPTAFYLCASTTLSGAGELFFGEGSRLTVL.

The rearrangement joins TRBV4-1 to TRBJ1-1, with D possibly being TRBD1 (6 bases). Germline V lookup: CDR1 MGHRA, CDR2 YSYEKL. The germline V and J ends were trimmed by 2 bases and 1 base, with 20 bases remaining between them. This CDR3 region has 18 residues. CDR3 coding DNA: TGCGCCAGCAGCCAAACCTCCGGGGGGCGGTCGGGGAACACTGAAGCTTTCTTT. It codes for CASSQTSGGRSGNTEAFF.

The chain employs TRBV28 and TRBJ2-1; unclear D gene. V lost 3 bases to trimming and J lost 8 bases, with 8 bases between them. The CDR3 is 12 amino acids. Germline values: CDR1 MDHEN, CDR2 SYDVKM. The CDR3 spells CASSFDRDEQFF. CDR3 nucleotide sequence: TGTGCCAGCAGTTTCGACCGGGATGAGCAGTTCTTC.

CDR3 region: CAISDRVASEQFF. CDR3 DNA: TGTGCCATCAGTGATCGTGTAGCCAGTGAGCAGTTCTTC. The J gene is TRBJ2-1, the V gene TRBV10-3; D not certain. The germline gives CDR1 ENHRY, CDR2 SYGVKD. Trimming removed 3 bases from V and 9 bases from J, with 12 bases in between. The CDR3 is 13 amino acids.

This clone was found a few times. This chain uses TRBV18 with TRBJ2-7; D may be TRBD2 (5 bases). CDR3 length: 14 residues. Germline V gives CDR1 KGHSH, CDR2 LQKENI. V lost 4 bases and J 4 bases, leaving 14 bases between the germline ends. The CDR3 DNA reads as TGTGCCAGCTCACTCGAGGGCAGATTATACGAGCAGTACTTC. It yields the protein CASSLEGRLYEQYF. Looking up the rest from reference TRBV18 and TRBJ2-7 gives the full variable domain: NAGVMQNPRHLVRRRGQEARLRCSPMKGHSHVYWYRQLPEEGLKFMVYLQKENIIDESGMPKERFSAEFPKEGPSILRIQQVVRGDSAAYFCASSLEGRLYEQYFGPGTRLTVT.

This chain's CDR3 is CASSQDRAGSGKNIQYF. CDR3 nucleotide sequence: TGCGCCAGCAGCCAAGATAGGGCCGGGAGTGGGAAAAACATTCAGTACTTC. The gene calls are TRBV4-3 and TRBJ2-4; possible D gene TRBD2, 6 bases. The CDR3 runs to 17 residues. CDR1 is LGHNA, CDR2 YSLEER, per germline. Trimming removed 0 bases at V and 4 bases at J, with 16 bases between.

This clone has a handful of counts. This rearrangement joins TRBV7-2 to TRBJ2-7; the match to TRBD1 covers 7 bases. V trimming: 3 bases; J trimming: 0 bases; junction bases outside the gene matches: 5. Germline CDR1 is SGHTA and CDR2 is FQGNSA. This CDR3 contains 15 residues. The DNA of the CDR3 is TGTGCCAGCAGCTTGGGACAGCCCAGCTCCTACGAGCAGTACTTC. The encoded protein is CASSLGQPSSYEQYF.

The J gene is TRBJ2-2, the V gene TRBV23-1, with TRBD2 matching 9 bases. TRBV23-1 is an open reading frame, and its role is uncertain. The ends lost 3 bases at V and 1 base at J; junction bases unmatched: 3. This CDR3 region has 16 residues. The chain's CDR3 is CASSQTSGKNTGELFF. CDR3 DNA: TGCGCCAGCAGTCAGACTAGCGGTAAGAACACCGGGGAGCTGTTTTTT.

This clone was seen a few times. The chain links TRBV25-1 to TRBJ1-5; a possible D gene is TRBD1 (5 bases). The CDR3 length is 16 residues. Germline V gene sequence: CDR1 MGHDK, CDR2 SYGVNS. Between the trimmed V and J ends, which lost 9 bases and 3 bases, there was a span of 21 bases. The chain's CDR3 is CASPLEGVVDNQPQHF. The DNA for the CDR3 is TGTGCCAGTCCCCTCGAAGGGGTGGTGGACAATCAGCCCCAGCATTTT.

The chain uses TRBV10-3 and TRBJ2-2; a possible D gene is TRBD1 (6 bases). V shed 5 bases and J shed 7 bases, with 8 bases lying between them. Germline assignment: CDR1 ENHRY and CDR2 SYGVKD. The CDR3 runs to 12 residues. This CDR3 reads CAISYRVGELFF. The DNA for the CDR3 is TGTGCCATCAGTTACAGGGTCGGGGAGCTGTTTTTT.